This passage covers 20 T cell receptor beta chains from one sample sequenced in a study of blood T cell repertoires in COVID-19. TCRdb's copy holds only in-frame clones and misses some; the assay was immunoSEQ multiplex PCR. The sample records about 140,000 clones, about 80% being singletons. Input material: peripheral blood. These receptors were obtained from a human donor in a cohort sampled during active COVID-19.

V gene TRBV6-6 combines with J gene TRBJ2-7; 7 nucleotides match TRBD2. This CDR3 spans 18 amino acids. V was clipped by 5 bases and J by 7 bases; unmatched bases: 23. Germline CDR1 and CDR2: MNHNY and SVGAGI (reference sequence). The CDR3 DNA follows: TGTGCCAGCAGTCACCAACGGCGGGACTATCCATACTTTTTGGAGCAGTACTTC. It codes for CASSHQRRDYPYFLEQYF.

The CDR3 nucleotides are TGCGCCAGCAGCTTGGTTGGTAGCGCGAACACCGGGGAGCTGTTTTTT. Translation: CASSLVGSANTGELFF. V usage is TRBV5-1 and J usage is TRBJ2-2; D is possibly TRBD2 (5 bases). The V end lost 0 bases, the J end lost 0 bases, and 9 bases lay between the germline ends. Germline CDR1 is SGHRS and CDR2 is YFSETQ. The length of the CDR3 is 16 residues.

The V gene is TRBV6-5, the J gene TRBJ1-2, with 10 bases lining up with TRBD1. The CDR3 sequence is 14 residues long. V was pared by 2 bases and J by 9 bases, with 6 bases of the junction left unmatched. Looked up from germline, CDR1 is MNHEY and CDR2 is SVGAGI. Here the CDR3 DNA reads TGTGCCAGCAGTTACGGGACAGGGGAGAGTCGCTACACCTTC. As protein: CASSYGTGESRYTF.

The chain couples TRBV9 to TRBJ2-1; D ambiguous. Germline V gene data show CDR1 as SGDLS and CDR2 as YYNGEE. The germline V and J ends were trimmed by 0 bases and 8 bases, with 6 bases remaining between them. The CDR3 has 12 residues. CDR3 in amino acids: CASSVDVDEQFF. In DNA form, the CDR3 reads TGTGCCAGCAGCGTAGATGTCGATGAGCAGTTCTTC.

V gene TRBV2 combines with J gene TRBJ1-5; 8 bases match TRBD1. J was trimmed by 5 bases and V by 6 bases; bases with no gene match: 9. Looked up from germline, CDR1 is SNHLY and CDR2 is FYNNEI. The CDR3 covers 15 residues. CDR3: CASSGSGTGDQPQHF. The DNA for the CDR3 is TGTGCCAGCAGCGGTTCCGGGACAGGAGATCAGCCCCAGCATTTT.

The chain couples TRBV18 to TRBJ2-3, with 9 bases identical to TRBD2. The CDR3 consists of 14 residues. Germline CDR1 KGHSH, CDR2 LQKENI. The trim removed 8 bases at V and 1 base at J, leaving 4 bases unmatched. CDR3 nucleotide sequence: TGTGCCAGCCACCCTAGCGGGGGCACAGATACGCAGTATTTT. It encodes CASHPSGGTDTQYF.

The gene calls are TRBV2 and TRBJ2-7, with TRBD1 matching over 8 bases. In germline, CDR1 is SNHLY, CDR2 FYNNEI. The CDR3 covers 16 residues. V lost 6 bases to trimming and J lost 1 base; unmatched junction nucleotides: 11. The CDR3 nucleotides are TGTGCCAGCAGAGAGCGACAGGGGAGACCTTCCTACGAGCAGTACTTC. This gives the protein CASRERQGRPSYEQYF. The whole variable domain, filled in from reference TRBV2 and TRBJ2-7, reads EPEVTQTPSHQVTQMGQEVILRCVPISNHLYFYWYRQILGQKVEFLVSFYNNEISEKSEIFDDQFSVERPDGSNFTLKIRSTKLEDSAMYFCASRERQGRPSYEQYFGPGTRLTVT.

The V call is TRBV3-1 (or the pseudogene TRBV3-2), the J call TRBJ2-5; D is uncertain. The V gene lost 3 bases and the J gene lost 2 bases, with 10 bases spanning the gap. Germline CDR1 and CDR2: LGHDT and YNNKEL (reference sequence). The CDR3 length is 14 residues. CDR3 loop: CASSQQNSQETQYF. In nucleotides, the CDR3 is TGTGCCAGCAGCCAGCAGAATTCTCAAGAGACCCAGTACTTC.

This clone appeared once. CDR3 in amino acids: CASSEQPNQPQHF. DNA of the CDR3: TGTGCCAGTAGTGAACAGCCCAATCAGCCCCAGCATTTT. J is TRBJ1-5 and V is TRBV19; D remains ambiguous. The germline V gene encodes CDR1 LNHDA and CDR2 SQIVND (reference sequence). V was clipped by 5 bases and J by 3 bases, with 8 bases between them. The CDR3 loop spans 13 amino acids.

The chain's CDR3 is CASSRTGTKTYEQYF. As DNA, the CDR3 is TGTGCCAGCAGCCGAACAGGGACCAAAACCTACGAGCAGTACTTC. This chain links TRBV27 with TRBJ2-7, with D possibly being TRBD1 (6 bases). This CDR3 has 15 amino acids. The ends were cut back, 6 bases at V and 2 bases at J, with 17 bases in the middle. From germline, CDR1 is MNHEY and CDR2 SMNVEV (reference sequence).

This chain's CDR3 is CASSQPDRARETQYF. The CDR3 coding sequence is TGCGCCAGCAGTCAACCGGACAGGGCACGAGAGACCCAGTACTTC. The rearrangement uses TRBV23-1 and TRBJ2-5; 8 nucleotides match TRBD1. TRBV23-1 is labeled an ORF, and its function is uncertain. The junction had 6 bases not matched to a gene; V was cut back by 2 bases and J by 4 bases. The CDR3 runs to 15 residues.

This sequence joins TRBV6-6 and TRBJ2-3; no clear D. The CDR3 is 13 residues long. Germline V gene data show CDR1 as MNHNY and CDR2 as SVGAGI (reference sequence). The V end lost 5 bases, the J end lost 3 bases, and 9 bases lay between the germline ends. The CDR3, as DNA: TGTGCCAGCAGTGTGGGCCATACAGATACGCAGTATTTT. This codes for CASSVGHTDTQYF.

V gene TRBV5-1 combines with J gene TRBJ2-3; maybe TRBD1 (5 bases). The CDR3 runs to 14 residues. The germline V gene encodes CDR1 SGHRS and CDR2 YFSETQ. Trimming removed 3 bases from V and 5 bases from J, with 13 bases in between. This chain's CDR3 is CASSSSGWIDTQYF. The CDR3, as DNA: TGCGCCAGCAGCTCCTCAGGGTGGATAGATACGCAGTATTTT.

The table lists this clone with a few counts. The chain employs TRBV5-1 and TRBJ1-2; 8 positions match TRBD1. The CDR3 is 16 amino acids. Germline V gives CDR1 SGHRS, CDR2 YFSETQ. The ends lost 1 base at V and 7 bases at J; junction bases unmatched: 12. The CDR3 coding sequence is TGCGCCAGCAGCTTGACCCCGGACAGGGATGGCCTTGGCTACACCTTC. It codes for CASSLTPDRDGLGYTF.

V usage is TRBV19 and J usage is TRBJ2-7; D might be TRBD1 (6 bases). There are 14 residues in the CDR3. Trimming removed 4 bases at V and 3 bases at J, with 13 bases between. Germline-derived CDR1 and CDR2 are LNHDA and SQIVND (reference sequence). The CDR3 DNA reads TGTGCCAGTAGTAGGCATGAGACAGGCTACGAGCAGTACTTC. Its protein is CASSRHETGYEQYF.

This chain joins TRBV10-3 and TRBJ1-2, with 9 bases lining up with TRBD1. Trimming removed 3 bases from V and 2 bases from J; junction bases left unmatched: 4. Germline CDR1 and CDR2: ENHRY and SYGVKD. This CDR3 comprises 15 residues. The CDR3 bases are TGTGCCATCAGTGAACCCGGGACAGGGAACTATGGCTACACCTTC. Translation gives CAISEPGTGNYGYTF.

The chain links TRBV15 to TRBJ2-1; 11 bases are a match to TRBD2. The germline CDR1 and CDR2 sequences are LNHNV and YYDKDF (reference sequence). Trimming cost V 6 bases and J 9 bases; bases outside gene matches: 10. CDR3 length equals 15 residues. The CDR3 DNA follows: TGTGCCACCAGGAATCCTGGTGGACTAGCGGGTGAGCAGTTCTTC. It codes for CATRNPGGLAGEQFF.

This chain joins TRBV18 and TRBJ1-5; TRBD1 matches at 7 bases. The CDR3 covers 16 residues. Germline V lookup: CDR1 KGHSH, CDR2 LQKENI. J lost 2 bases, V lost 3 bases, and 7 bases had no gene match. The CDR3 sequence: CASSPNTGDGNQPQHF. Here the CDR3 DNA reads TGTGCCAGCTCACCTAATACAGGGGACGGCAATCAGCCCCAGCATTTT.

This clone was seen a handful of times. The rearrangement joins TRBV2 to TRBJ2-3; a weak D match, TRBD2 (5 bases). Germline loops: CDR1 SNHLY, CDR2 FYNNEI. V was shortened by 7 bases and J by 0 bases, with 14 bases between the two germline ends. This CDR3 has 15 residues. In DNA, the CDR3 is TGTGCCAGCAATCCAAGAGGGTCTAGCACAGATACGCAGTATTTT. Its protein product is CASNPRGSSTDTQYF.

The chain combines TRBV19 with TRBJ1-3; the match to TRBD1 covers 7 bases. The germline V gene encodes CDR1 LNHDA and CDR2 SQIVND (reference sequence). There are 15 residues in the CDR3. The trim removed 7 bases at V and 0 bases at J, leaving 6 bases unmatched. The CDR3 coding sequence is TGTGCCAGTATGAGGACAGGACGCTCTGGAAACACCATATATTTT. Protein product: CASMRTGRSGNTIYF.